The clone carrying this TCR beta chain appeared a single time. This specimen comes from a study of blood T cell repertoires in COVID-19. About the research overall: Acute and convalescent COVID-19 specimens originated in the United States, Italy and Spain.

The CDR3 loop spans 13 amino acids. The germline CDR1 and CDR2 sequences are LGHDT and YNNKEL (reference sequence). With 5 bases removed from V and 2 bases from J, the gap between germline ends came to 7 bases. Profiling relied on immunoSEQ multiplex PCR, and the TCRdb table lists in-frame clones only, not all of them. This repertoire shows 250,000 to 300,000 clones, 81% found once; its top ten account for over 2.5%. The genes are TRBV3-1 (or the pseudogene TRBV3-2) and TRBJ1-3, with TRBD1 as a possible D gene (6 bases). This clonotype was obtained from a woman in her sixties or seventies with active or convalescent COVID-19. The sequenced sample was peripheral blood. CDR3 nucleotide sequence: TGTGCCAGCAGCGCAGGGGCTGGAAACACCATATATTTT. Amino acids: CASSAGAGNTIYF.